A single sample is the source of the 11 T cell receptor beta chains below, sequenced in a study of tissue T cells after allogeneic stem cell transplantation. The time point was: mouse harvest day 14 after allogeneic transplant. Each mouse received 10^7 T-cell-depleted marrow cells plus 10^6 splenic CD5+ T cells by tail vein. This table comes from immunoSEQ multiplex PCR, and its TCRdb copy is limited to in-frame clones, with some not included. The sample comprises approximately 5,200 clones, roughly 30% of which are singletons, and less than 4.5% rests with the top ten. Sequenced input: skin. The receptors come from a female BALB/c mouse given C57BL/6 T cells with graft-versus-host disease after an allogeneic hematopoietic cell transplant.

In its sample, this clone is medium-sized. Mouse gene names and germline throughout. The sequenced fragment ends 1 residue before the CDR3 boundary, so the rest is inferred from the germline J gene. V gene TRBV13-2 combines with J gene TRBJ1-4; TRBD1 might be the D (5 bases). CDR1 NNHNN and CDR2 SYGAGS come from the germline V gene (reference sequence). Trimming took off 0 bases at V and 3 bases at J, with 9 bases between the two ends. The CDR3 is made up of 15 amino acids. The CDR3 sequence is CASGDAQQANERLFF. Partial CDR3 DNA: TGTGCCAGCGGTGATGCACAACAGGCCAACGAAAGATTATTT.

Remarks on this clone: Gene names and germline refer to mouse. CDR3 region: CASSSGQGSERLFF. The part of the CDR3 DNA that was read is TGTGCCAGCAGCTCTGGACAGGGTAGCGAAAGATTATTT. V is TRBV3 and J is TRBJ1-4; 8 nucleotides agree with TRBD1. The read falls 1 residue short of the CDR3 end, and the missing part is taken from the germline J gene. Germline V CDR1 and CDR2: SNHLY, FYNGKV (reference sequence). V lost 4 bases and J lost 7; bases outside the gene matches: 5. The CDR3 sequence is 14 residues long.

As regards this clone: All gene names here are mouse names. The read halts 1 residue ahead of the CDR3 end, with the missing end drawn from the germline J gene. This chain connects TRBV26 to TRBJ2-7; D possibly matches TRBD1 or TRBD2 (5 bases each). Deletions cut 0 bases from V and 6 bases from J, with 6 bases between. The CDR3 extends over 12 amino acids. Germline assignment: CDR1 KGHPV and CDR2 FQNQEV (reference sequence). CDR3 DNA (partial): TGTGCCAGCAGTCTGTCCGGGACTGAACAGTAC. The encoded protein is CASSLSGTEQY. The whole CDR3 region reads CASSLSGTEQYF. Complete variable domain (other parts from reference TRBV26 and TRBJ2-7): NSKVIQTPRYLVKGQGQKAKMRCIPEKGHPVVFWYQQNKNNEFKFLINFQNQEVLQQIDMTEKRFSAECPSNSPCSLEIQSSEAGDSALYLCASSLSGTEQYFGPGTRLTVL.

Of note for this clone: Genes here carry mouse names. The read finishes 1 residue shy of the CDR3 end, and the germline J gene is used to complete it. The rearrangement uses TRBV1 and TRBJ1-4; 8 bases fit TRBD1. The CDR3 spans 15 residues. Trimming cost V 0 bases and J 7 bases; bases outside gene matches: 4. The germline V gene encodes CDR1 NSQYPW and CDR2 LRSPGD (reference sequence). The CDR3 is CTCSADNRGFERLFF. The sequenced CDR3 bases are TGCACCTGCAGTGCAGACAACAGGGGGTTCGAAAGATTATTT.

This clone was recorded once. Gene names are mouse gene names. The read ends 1 residue early relative to the CDR3; the germline J gene fills the gap. The chain uses TRBV12-2 and TRBJ2-4; 8 positions match TRBD2. The germline gives CDR1 SGHLS, CDR2 HYDKME. This CDR3 spans 13 amino acids. J lost 7 bases, V lost 3 bases, and 5 bases had no gene match. CDR3 DNA (partial): TGTGCCAGCTCTTCGGGGGGGCGCGACACCTTGTAC. It encodes CASSSGGRDTLY. The full CDR3 is CASSSGGRDTLYF.

By share, this clone ranks as medium-sized (0.01 to 0.1%). Gene names denote mouse genes. The CDR3 end falls 1 residue outside the read, so it is completed with the germline J gene. The chain couples TRBV23 to TRBJ2-3; TRBD1 is the table's D call and was not checked against the DNA. Germline-derived CDR1 and CDR2 are KGHTA and FQNQQP. The CDR3 runs to 15 residues. The CDR3 DNA, read in part, is TGCTCCAGCAGTCAATGGGACAATAGTGCAGAAACGCTGTAT. This codes for CSSSQWDNSAETLY. From start to end, the CDR3 is CSSSQWDNSAETLYF.

This clone was seen only a few times. The gene names given are mouse names. Coverage ceases 1 residue before the CDR3 finishes, and the germline J gene fills in the end. The chain joins TRBV23 to TRBJ2-5; no DNA check was done on the table's D call, TRBD2. The CDR3 length is 16 residues. Germline loops: CDR1 KGHTA, CDR2 FQNQQP. The CDR3 reads CSSSQSLGGRQDTQYF. CDR3 bases read: TGCTCCAGCAGTCAATCACTGGGGGGGCGCCAAGACACCCAGTAC.

In the case of this clone: All gene names here are mouse names. The sequenced fragment ends 1 residue before the CDR3 boundary, so the rest is inferred from the germline J gene. The chain employs TRBV26 and TRBJ1-3; 12 bases are shared with TRBD1. The V segment lost 5 bases and the J segment 2 bases; nucleotides outside the gene matches: 1. In germline, CDR1 is KGHPV, CDR2 FQNQEV (reference sequence). The CDR3 covers 15 residues. This chain's CDR3 is CASSWDRGPGNTLYF. The covered CDR3 bases are TGTGCCAGCAGTTGGGACAGGGGGCCTGGAAATACGCTCTAT.

Turning to this clone: The gene names here belong to mouse. The read ends 1 residue before the CDR3 terminus; that terminus is restored from the germline J gene. The chain recombines TRBV5 with TRBJ1-4, with D tentatively TRBD1 (6 bases). The germline CDR1 and CDR2 sequences are LGHNA and YNLKQL (reference sequence). Trimming pared 0 bases from V and 5 bases from J, leaving 10 bases between. The length of the CDR3 is 15 residues. The covered CDR3 bases are TGTGCCAGCAGCCAAGAACAGGGAAGAAACGAAAGATTATTT. As protein: CASSQEQGRNERLF. The entire CDR3 sequence reads CASSQEQGRNERLFF.

About this clone: Gene names refer to mouse genes. The read is 1 residue too short to cover the CDR3 end, so that end is filled in from the germline J gene. Distinct nucleotide sequences in the sample also encode this CDR3. V is TRBV26 and J is TRBJ2-7, with D possibly TRBD1 on 6 matching bases. The CDR3 runs 14 residues. The V end was cut by 2 bases, the J end by 0 bases, with 8 bases between. Germline V lookup: CDR1 KGHPV, CDR2 FQNQEV (reference sequence). Here the CDR3 reads CASSLGQSSYEQYF. The part of the CDR3 DNA that was read is TGTGCCAGCAGTCTGGGACAGAGCTCCTATGAACAGTAC.

As regards this clone: The gene symbols are mouse symbols. The read finishes 1 residue shy of the CDR3 end, and the germline J gene is used to complete it. This rearrangement joins TRBV3 to TRBJ2-1; maybe TRBD2 (6 bases). Germline V lookup: CDR1 SNHLY, CDR2 FYNGKV (reference sequence). This CDR3 has 14 amino acids. Deletions cut 1 base from V and 4 bases from J, with 8 bases between. CDR3 DNA, as far as it was read: TGTGCCAGCAGCTTAGGCCTGGGGTATGCTGAGCAGTTC. Its translation is CASSLGLGYAEQF. The entire CDR3 sequence reads CASSLGLGYAEQFF.